A selection of T cell receptor beta chains follows, all from one sample in a study of T cell responses to AZD1222 COVID-19 vaccine. Sequencing was performed with immunoSEQ multiplex PCR; in TCRdb, only in-frame clones are kept and a portion is missing. The sample contains around 200,000 clones, 88% of which appear only once. Sequences were derived from peripheral blood, sampled 28 days after the second AZD1222 dose. These receptors were obtained from an adult who received the AZD1222 COVID-19 vaccine. The CDR3 runs from the conserved cysteine through the conserved F or W. D genes are given only for firm matches. The size entry is marked missing in some rows and otherwise reads once, few, many or a size class.

size,J,V,D,CDR3
once,TRBJ2-3,TRBV28,NA,CASSLPGTEVTDTQYF
once,TRBJ2-2,TRBV5-1,TRBD1,CASSLGDREDTGELFF
NA,TRBJ1-5,TRBV6-2/TRBV6-3,NA,CASSLGGRQAGSNQPQHF
NA,TRBJ2-3,TRBV7-7,NA,CASSFRPTDTQYF
NA,TRBJ1-1,TRBV28,TRBD1,CASLGQGTEAFF
NA,TRBJ1-2,TRBV18,TRBD1,CASSPGQENYGYTF
NA,TRBJ1-1,TRBV5-1,NA,CASSNGQLQNTEAFF
NA,TRBJ2-7,TRBV7-9,NA,CASSLGAPLYEQYF
NA,TRBJ1-2,TRBV27,NA,CASSFSGPNGYTF
NA,TRBJ2-7,TRBV9,NA,CASSPRNSGYEQYF
NA,TRBJ2-5,TRBV5-6,TRBD2,CASSLELRGEFLREETQYF
few,TRBJ2-1,TRBV9,NA,CASSGNEQFF
few,TRBJ2-3,TRBV6-4,TRBD2,CASSDSASGWNTQYF
NA,TRBJ2-7,TRBV7-2,TRBD1,CASKRQGDSYEQYF
NA,TRBJ1-6,TRBV9,TRBD1,CASSGTGNNSPLHF
NA,TRBJ1-2,TRBV7-9,NA,CASSLTGYGYTF
NA,TRBJ2-3,TRBV24-1,NA,CATRWSPLIQGISTDTQYF
NA,TRBJ2-7,TRBV4-3,NA,CASSQEGSPVYEQYF
NA,TRBJ1-2,TRBV19,TRBD1,CASSLPQGARGGYTF
NA,TRBJ1-1,TRBV12-3/TRBV12-4,NA,CASSSGFGAFF
NA,TRBJ2-7,TRBV6-2/TRBV6-3,TRBD1,CASSLGQLLEQYF
NA,TRBJ1-2,TRBV6-6,NA,CASSPEGYGYTF
NA,TRBJ1-2,TRBV7-9,NA,CASSPQGFGGYTF
NA,TRBJ1-5,TRBV28,NA,CASSPEGPDQPQHF
NA,TRBJ2-3,TRBV7-8,TRBD1,CASSADRGGHTDTQYF
NA,TRBJ1-3,TRBV11-2,NA,CASSLALWGASGNTIYF
NA,TRBJ2-1,TRBV19,NA,CASRDPGPPPNEQFF
once,TRBJ2-3,TRBV9,TRBD2,CASSVITSGSMTDTQYF
NA,TRBJ2-7,TRBV15,TRBD1,CATSRGGTGITYEQYF
NA,TRBJ2-7,TRBV27,NA,CANSPSGQGHEQYF
once,TRBJ1-2,TRBV7-9,TRBD1,CASSSQGDNNYGYTF
NA,TRBJ2-7,TRBV6-4,TRBD2,CASSASGGDEQYF
NA,TRBJ1-5,TRBV10-1,NA,CASSECQGSVRYSNQPQHF
NA,TRBJ2-7,TRBV19,TRBD1,CASQARQGSSYEQYF
few,TRBJ1-5,TRBV7-2,NA,CASSSGPVSNQPQHF
NA,TRBJ2-7,TRBV6-5,NA,CASSRGPEKEQYF
NA,TRBJ1-2,TRBV28,NA,CASSLPDAINGYTF
few,TRBJ1-6,TRBV28,TRBD1,CASSRQGYNSPLHF
once,TRBJ1-6,TRBV27,NA,CASSFPSYNSPLHF
NA,TRBJ1-1,TRBV6-2/TRBV6-3,NA,CASSQPEGRGNTEAFF
NA,TRBJ2-2,TRBV5-1,NA,CASSLTRATGELFF